Reported below is one TCR beta chain. The sample comes from a study of blood T cell repertoires in COVID-19. Libraries were prepared by immunoSEQ multiplex PCR; TCRdb keeps only in-frame clonotypes and omits some of them. This sample yields about 530,000 clones, of which roughly 89% are seen a single time; 7.5% to 9.5% belongs to the top ten. One Seattle source followed patients from active infection through their disease course. The sample taken for sequencing was peripheral blood. The source of this sequence is a woman between 45 and 60 years old with COVID-19, enrolled during active disease.

CDR3: CASSTLATSDTQYF. In nucleotides, the CDR3 is TGTGCCAGTAGTACGCTAGCTACGTCAGATACGCAGTATTTT. The chain couples TRBV19 to TRBJ2-3; D may be TRBD2 (5 bases). The CDR3 sequence is 14 residues long. Germline loops: CDR1 LNHDA, CDR2 SQIVND (reference sequence). Trimming took 4 bases from V and 4 from J, leaving 12 bases between them. Complete variable domain (other parts from reference TRBV19 and TRBJ2-3): DGGITQSPKYLFRKEGQNVTLSCEQNLNHDAMYWYRQDPGQGLRLIYYSQIVNDFQKGDIAEGYSVSREKKESFPLTVTSAQKNPTAFYLCASSTLATSDTQYFGPGTRLTVL.